The clone carrying this T cell receptor (beta chain) was counted only a few times. Its antigen is unidentified. The CDR3 extends over 15 amino acids. This record comes from a study of cytomegalovirus exposure and HLA in healthy donors. On the study more broadly: Tens of millions of unique TCRs from HLA-typed donors made up an early data release. Study findings and constraints: In the analysis, some V segments, TRBV6-2 and TRBV6-3 included, were excluded as indistinguishable.

The PCR employed 60 Vbeta primers together with 13 Jbeta primers. The method was immunoSEQ multiplex PCR; TCRdb's version includes in-frame clones alone and lacks a portion of them. Among 100,000 or so clones listed, roughly 75% were seen once. The chain is built from TRBV21-1 and TRBJ1-5; TRBD1, the table's D call, was not compared with the DNA. TRBV21-1 represents a pseudogene. The TCR was taken from a male donor in good health and CMV-seropositive. The material sequenced was PBMCs. For the CDR3, the DNA is TGTGCCACCTTGTTTGAGGGGGTCCAAAATCAGCCCCAGCATTTT. It yields the protein CATLFEGVQNQPQHF.